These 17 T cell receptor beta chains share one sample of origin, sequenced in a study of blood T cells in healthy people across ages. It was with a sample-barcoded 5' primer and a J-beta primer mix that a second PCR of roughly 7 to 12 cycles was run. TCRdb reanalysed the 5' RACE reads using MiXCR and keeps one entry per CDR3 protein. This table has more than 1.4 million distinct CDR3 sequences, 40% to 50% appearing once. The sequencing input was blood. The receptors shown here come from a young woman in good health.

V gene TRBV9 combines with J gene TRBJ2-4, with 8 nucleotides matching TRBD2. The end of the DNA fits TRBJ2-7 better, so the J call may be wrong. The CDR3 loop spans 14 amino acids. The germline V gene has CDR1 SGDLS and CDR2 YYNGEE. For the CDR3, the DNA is TGTGCCAGCAGTAGAGCGGGGGTGTCCTACGAGCAGTACTTC. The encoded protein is CASSRAGVSYEQYF.

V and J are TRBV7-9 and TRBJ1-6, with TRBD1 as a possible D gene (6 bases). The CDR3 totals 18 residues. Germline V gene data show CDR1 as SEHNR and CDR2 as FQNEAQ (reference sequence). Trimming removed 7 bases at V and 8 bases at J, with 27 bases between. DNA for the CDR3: TGTGCCAGCAAACCTTCGAGGGGGGCCCAACGGGAGGATTCACCCCTCCACTTT. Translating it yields CASKPSRGAQREDSPLHF.

The CDR3 loop reads CASSRQGSEGAQYF. CDR3 coding DNA: TGTGCCAGCAGCCGACAGGGGTCAGAGGGGGCCCAGTACTTC. J is TRBJ2-7 and V is TRBV6-5; 8 nucleotides align to TRBD1. V trimming: 6 bases; J trimming: 10 bases; junction bases outside the gene matches: 14. CDR1 is MNHEY and CDR2 is SVGAGI in the germline V gene. The CDR3 length is 14 residues.

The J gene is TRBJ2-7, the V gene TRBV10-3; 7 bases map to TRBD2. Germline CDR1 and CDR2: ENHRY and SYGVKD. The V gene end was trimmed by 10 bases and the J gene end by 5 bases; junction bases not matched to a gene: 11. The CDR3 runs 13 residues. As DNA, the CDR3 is TGTGCCACCAAAGAAACCCGGGGGGACGAGCAGTACTTC. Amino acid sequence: CATKETRGDEQYF.

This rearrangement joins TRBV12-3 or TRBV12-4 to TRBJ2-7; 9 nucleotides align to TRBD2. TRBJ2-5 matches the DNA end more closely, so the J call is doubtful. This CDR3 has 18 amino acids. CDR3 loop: CASSLAISLAGPGETQYF. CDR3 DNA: TGTGCCAGCAGTTTAGCAATCAGTCTAGCGGGGCCCGGTGAGACCCAGTACTTC.

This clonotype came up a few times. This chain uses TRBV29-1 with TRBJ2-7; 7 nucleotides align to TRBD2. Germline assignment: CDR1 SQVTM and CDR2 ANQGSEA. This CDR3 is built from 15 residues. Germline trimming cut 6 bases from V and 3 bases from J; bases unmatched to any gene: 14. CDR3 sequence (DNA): TGCAGCGTCGAACTCGGGGCGGGAGCGGACTACGAGCAGTACTTC. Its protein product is CSVELGAGADYEQYF.

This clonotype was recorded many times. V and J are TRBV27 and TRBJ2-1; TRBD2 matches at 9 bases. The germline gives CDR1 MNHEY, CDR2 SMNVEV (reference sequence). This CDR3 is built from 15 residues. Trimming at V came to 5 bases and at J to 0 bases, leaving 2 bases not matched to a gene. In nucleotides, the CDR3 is TGTGCCAGCAGTAATAGCGGGAGCTCCTACAATGAGCAGTTCTTC. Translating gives CASSNSGSSYNEQFF.

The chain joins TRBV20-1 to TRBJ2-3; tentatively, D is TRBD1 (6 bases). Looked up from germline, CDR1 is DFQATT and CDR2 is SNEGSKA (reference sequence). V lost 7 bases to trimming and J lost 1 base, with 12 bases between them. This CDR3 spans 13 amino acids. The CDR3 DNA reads TGCAGTGAAAGGGGGAGCGGCACAGATACGCAGTATTTT. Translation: CSERGSGTDTQYF.

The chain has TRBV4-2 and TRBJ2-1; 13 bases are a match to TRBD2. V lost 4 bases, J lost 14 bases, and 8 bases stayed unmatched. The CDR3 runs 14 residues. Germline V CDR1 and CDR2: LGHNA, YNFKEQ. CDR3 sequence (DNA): TGTGCCAGCAGCCCTTGGACTAGCGGGAGCGGGGAGTTCTTC. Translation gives CASSPWTSGSGEFF.

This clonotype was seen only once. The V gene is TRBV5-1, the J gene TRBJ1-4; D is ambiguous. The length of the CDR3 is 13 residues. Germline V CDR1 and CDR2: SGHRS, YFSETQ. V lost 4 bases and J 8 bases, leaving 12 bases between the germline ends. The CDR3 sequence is CASSVALEEKLFF. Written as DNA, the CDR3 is TGCGCCAGCAGCGTGGCCCTGGAGGAAAAACTGTTTTTT.

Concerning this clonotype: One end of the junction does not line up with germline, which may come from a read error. The CDR3 is CASSHPTQRGTGELFF. The CDR3 nucleotides are TGTGCCAGCAGCCACCCCACCCAGCGGGGCACCGGGGAGTTGTTTTTT. This sequence joins TRBV7-9 and TRBJ2-2; 7 bases map to TRBD2. Germline V CDR1 and CDR2: SEHNR, FQNEAQ (reference sequence). The CDR3 runs to 16 residues.

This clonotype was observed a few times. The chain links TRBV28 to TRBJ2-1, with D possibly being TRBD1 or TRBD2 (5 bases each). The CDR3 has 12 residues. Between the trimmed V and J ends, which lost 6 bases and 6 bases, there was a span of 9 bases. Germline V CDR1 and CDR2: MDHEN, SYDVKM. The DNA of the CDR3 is TGTGCCAGCAGACTAGGGGTCAATGAGCAGTTCTTC. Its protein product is CASRLGVNEQFF.

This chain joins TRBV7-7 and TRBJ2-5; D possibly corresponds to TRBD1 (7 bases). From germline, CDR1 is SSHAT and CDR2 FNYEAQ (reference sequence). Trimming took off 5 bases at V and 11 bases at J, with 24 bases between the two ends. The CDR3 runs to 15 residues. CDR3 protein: CASSPRQGVPGEQYF. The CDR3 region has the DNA TGTGCCAGCAGCCCCCGACAGGGTGTCCCGGGAGAGCAGTACTTC. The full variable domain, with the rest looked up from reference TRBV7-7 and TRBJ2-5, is GAGVSQSPRYKVTKRGQDVTLRCDPISSHATLYWYQQALGQGPEFLTYFNYEAQPDKSGLPSDRFSAERPEGSISTLTIQRTEQRDSAMYRCASSPRQGVPGEQYFGPGTRLLVL.

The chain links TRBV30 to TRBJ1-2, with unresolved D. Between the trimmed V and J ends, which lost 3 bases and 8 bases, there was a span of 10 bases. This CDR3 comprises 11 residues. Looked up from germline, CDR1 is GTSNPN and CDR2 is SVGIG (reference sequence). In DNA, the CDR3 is TGTGCCTGGAGCCAAACCTGGGGCTACACCTTC. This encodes CAWSQTWGYTF.

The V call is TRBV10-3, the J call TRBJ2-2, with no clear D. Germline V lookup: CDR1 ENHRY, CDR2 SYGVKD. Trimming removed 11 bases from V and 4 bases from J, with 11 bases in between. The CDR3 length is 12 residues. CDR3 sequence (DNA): TGTGCCCCGGATGAGGTCACCGGGGAGCTGTTTTTT. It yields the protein CAPDEVTGELFF.

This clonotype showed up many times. The CDR3: CSVRVSYEQYF. CDR3 DNA sequence: TGCAGCGTTAGGGTCTCCTACGAGCAGTACTTC. This rearrangement joins TRBV29-1 to TRBJ2-7; D is ambiguous. Trimming left V 5 bases short and J 0 bases short, with 5 bases between. CDR3 length equals 11 residues. Germline CDR1 SQVTM, CDR2 ANQGSEA.

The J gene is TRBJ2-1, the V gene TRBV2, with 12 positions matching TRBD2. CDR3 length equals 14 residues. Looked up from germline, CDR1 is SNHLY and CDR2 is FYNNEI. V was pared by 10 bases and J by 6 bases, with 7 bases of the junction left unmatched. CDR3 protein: CATQGTSGFNEQFF. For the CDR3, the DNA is TGTGCCACCCAGGGGACTAGCGGGTTCAATGAGCAGTTCTTC.